The present T cell receptor (beta chain) was sequenced within a study of shared T cell receptors in the human thymus. The CDR3 runs 14 residues. V was shortened by 1 base and J by 6 bases, with 10 bases between the two germline ends. Germline loops: CDR1 SGHDT, CDR2 YYEEEE. Produced via immunoSEQ multiplex PCR; TCRdb's table is partial and in-frame only. This table has roughly 500,000 clones, 75% to 80% appearing once. This sample also appeared in a second study, on human thymus T cells. Per that study: Resections that were taken during corrective heart surgery supplied the thymus tissue.

The chain combines TRBV5-6 with TRBJ2-2, with D maybe TRBD2 (6 bases). The sequenced sample consisted of thymocytes. The sequence was obtained from a boy in the first two years of life with a congenital heart defect. The CDR3 protein is CASSLWWDSGELFF. As DNA, the CDR3 is TGTGCCAGCAGCTTGTGGTGGGACTCCGGGGAGCTGTTTTTT.